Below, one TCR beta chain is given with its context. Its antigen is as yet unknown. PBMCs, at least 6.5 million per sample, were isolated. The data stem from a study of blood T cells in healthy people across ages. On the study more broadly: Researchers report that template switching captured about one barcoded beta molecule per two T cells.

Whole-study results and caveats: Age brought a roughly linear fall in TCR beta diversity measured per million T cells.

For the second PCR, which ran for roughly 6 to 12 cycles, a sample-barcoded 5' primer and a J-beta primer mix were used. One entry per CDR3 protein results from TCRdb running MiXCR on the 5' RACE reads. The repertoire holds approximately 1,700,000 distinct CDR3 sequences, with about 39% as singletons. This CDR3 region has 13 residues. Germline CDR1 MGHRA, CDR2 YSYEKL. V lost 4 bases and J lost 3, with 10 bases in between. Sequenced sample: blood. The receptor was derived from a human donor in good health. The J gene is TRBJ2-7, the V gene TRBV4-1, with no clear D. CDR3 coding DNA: TGCGCCAGCAGCCCCATCATGAGCTACGAGCAGTACTTC. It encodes CASSPIMSYEQYF.